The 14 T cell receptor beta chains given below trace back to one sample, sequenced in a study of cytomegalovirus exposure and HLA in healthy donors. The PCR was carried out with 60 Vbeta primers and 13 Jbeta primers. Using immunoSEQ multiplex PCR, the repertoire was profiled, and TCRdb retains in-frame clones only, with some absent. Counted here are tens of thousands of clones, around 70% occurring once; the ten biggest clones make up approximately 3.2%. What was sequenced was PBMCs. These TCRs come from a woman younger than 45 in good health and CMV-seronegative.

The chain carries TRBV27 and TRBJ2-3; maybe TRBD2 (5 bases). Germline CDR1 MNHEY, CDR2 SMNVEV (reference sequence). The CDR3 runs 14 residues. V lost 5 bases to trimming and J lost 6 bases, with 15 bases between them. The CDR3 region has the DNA TGTGCCAGCAGTCCATACTCCACGGGGGATACGCAGTATTTT. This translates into CASSPYSTGDTQYF.

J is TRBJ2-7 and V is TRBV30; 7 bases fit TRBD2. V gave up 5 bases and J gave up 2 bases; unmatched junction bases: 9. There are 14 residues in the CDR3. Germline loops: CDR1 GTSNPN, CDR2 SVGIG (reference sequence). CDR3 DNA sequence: TGTGCCTGGTGGAGCGGGGAGCGACCCTACGAGCAGTACTTC. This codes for CAWWSGERPYEQYF. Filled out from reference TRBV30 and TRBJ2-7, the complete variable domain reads SQTIHQWPATLVQPVGSPLSLECTVEGTSNPNLYWYRQAAGRGLQLLFYSVGIGQISSEVPQNLSASRPQDRQFILSSKKLLLSDSGFYLCAWWSGERPYEQYFGPGTRLTVT.

The CDR3 here is CASSPRHAGGPETQYF. Here the CDR3 DNA reads TGTGCCAGCTCACCACGCCACGCGGGAGGGCCTGAGACCCAGTACTTC. The gene calls are TRBV18 and TRBJ2-5; 9 nucleotides line up with TRBD2. The germline CDR1 and CDR2 sequences are KGHSH and LQKENI. With 1 base clipped from V and 5 bases from J, the junction kept 8 bases outside the gene matches. There are 16 residues in the CDR3.

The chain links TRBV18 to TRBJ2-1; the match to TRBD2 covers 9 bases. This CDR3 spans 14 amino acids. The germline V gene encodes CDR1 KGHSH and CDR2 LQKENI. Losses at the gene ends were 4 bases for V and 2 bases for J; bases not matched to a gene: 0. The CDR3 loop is CASSLAGAYNEQFF. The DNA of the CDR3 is TGTGCCAGCTCACTAGCGGGAGCCTACAATGAGCAGTTCTTC.

The chain's CDR3 is CASSPGTGMSGEKLFF. The CDR3 DNA reads TGTGCCAGCAGCCCCGGGACAGGGATGTCCGGTGAAAAACTGTTTTTT. This rearrangement joins TRBV7-7 to TRBJ1-4; 9 bases are shared with TRBD1. The CDR3 contains 16 residues. V trimming: 5 bases; J trimming: 7 bases; junction bases outside the gene matches: 11. From germline, CDR1 is SSHAT and CDR2 FNYEAQ (reference sequence).

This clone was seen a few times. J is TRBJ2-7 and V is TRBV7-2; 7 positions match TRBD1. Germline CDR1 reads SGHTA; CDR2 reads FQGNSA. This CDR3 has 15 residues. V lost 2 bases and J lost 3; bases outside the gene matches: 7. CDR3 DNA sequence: TGTGCCAGCAGCTTACGACAGGGTCGTATCTACGAGCAGTACTTC. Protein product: CASSLRQGRIYEQYF.

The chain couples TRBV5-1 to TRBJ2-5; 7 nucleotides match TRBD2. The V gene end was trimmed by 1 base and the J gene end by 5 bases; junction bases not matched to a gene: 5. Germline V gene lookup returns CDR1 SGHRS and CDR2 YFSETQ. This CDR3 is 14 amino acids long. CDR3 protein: CASSLLGGGETQYF. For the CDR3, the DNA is TGCGCCAGCAGCTTGTTGGGGGGAGGGGAGACCCAGTACTTC. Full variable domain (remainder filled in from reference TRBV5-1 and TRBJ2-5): KAGVTQTPRYLIKTRGQQVTLSCSPISGHRSVSWYQQTPGQGLQFLFEYFSETQRNKGNFPGRFSGRQFSNSRSEMNVSTLELGDSALYLCASSLLGGGETQYFGPGTRLLVL.

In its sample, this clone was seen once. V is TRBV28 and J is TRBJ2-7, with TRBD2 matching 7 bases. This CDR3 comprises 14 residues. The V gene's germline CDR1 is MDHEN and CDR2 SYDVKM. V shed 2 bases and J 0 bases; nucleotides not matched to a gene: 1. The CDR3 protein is CASSLGDYSYEQYF. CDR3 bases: TGTGCCAGCAGTTTAGGGGACTACTCCTACGAGCAGTACTTC.

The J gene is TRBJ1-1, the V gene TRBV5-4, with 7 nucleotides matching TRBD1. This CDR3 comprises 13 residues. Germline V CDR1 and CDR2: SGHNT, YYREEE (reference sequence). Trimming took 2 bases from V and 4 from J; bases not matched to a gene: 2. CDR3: CASSFDRATEAFF. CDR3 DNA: TGTGCCAGCAGCTTCGACAGGGCCACTGAAGCTTTCTTT.

CDR3 sequence (DNA): TGTGCCAGCAGCCAAGGACAGGGGACTGGGGCCAACGTCCTGACTTTC. Amino acid sequence: CASSQGQGTGANVLTF. The chain uses TRBV4-2 and TRBJ2-6; 8 bases are a match to TRBD1. The CDR3 is 16 residues long. The V and J ends lost 1 base and 2 bases, in that order; junction bases with no gene match: 1. Germline loops: CDR1 LGHNA, CDR2 YNFKEQ.

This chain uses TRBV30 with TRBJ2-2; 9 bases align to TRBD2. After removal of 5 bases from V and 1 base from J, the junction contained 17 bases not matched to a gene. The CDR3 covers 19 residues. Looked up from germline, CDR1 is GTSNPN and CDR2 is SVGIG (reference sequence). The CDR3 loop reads CAWEHPKAVAGVNTGELFF. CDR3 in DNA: TGTGCCTGGGAACACCCCAAGGCGGTAGCGGGAGTGAACACCGGGGAGCTGTTTTTT.

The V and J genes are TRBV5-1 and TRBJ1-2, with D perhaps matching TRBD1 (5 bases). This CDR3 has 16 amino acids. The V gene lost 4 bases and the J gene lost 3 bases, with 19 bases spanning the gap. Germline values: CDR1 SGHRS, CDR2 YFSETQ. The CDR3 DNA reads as TGCGCCAGCAGCCCCGGCGGGGGAATGGCGGACTATGGCTACACCTTC. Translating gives CASSPGGGMADYGYTF. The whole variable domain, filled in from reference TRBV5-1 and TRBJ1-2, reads KAGVTQTPRYLIKTRGQQVTLSCSPISGHRSVSWYQQTPGQGLQFLFEYFSETQRNKGNFPGRFSGRQFSNSRSEMNVSTLELGDSALYLCASSPGGGMADYGYTFGSGTRLTVV.

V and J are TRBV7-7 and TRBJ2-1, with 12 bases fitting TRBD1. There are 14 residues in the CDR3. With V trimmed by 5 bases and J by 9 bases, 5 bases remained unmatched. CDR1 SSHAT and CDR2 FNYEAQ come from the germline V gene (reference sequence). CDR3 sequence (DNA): TGTGCCAGCAGCATTGGGACAGGGGGCGGTGAGCAGTTCTTC. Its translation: CASSIGTGGGEQFF.

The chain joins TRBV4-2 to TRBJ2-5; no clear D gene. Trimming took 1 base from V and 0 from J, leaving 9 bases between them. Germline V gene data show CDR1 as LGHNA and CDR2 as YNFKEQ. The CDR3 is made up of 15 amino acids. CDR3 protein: CASSQAGANQETQYF. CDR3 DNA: TGTGCCAGCAGCCAAGCAGGCGCTAACCAAGAGACCCAGTACTTC.